This entry lists 15 T cell receptor beta chains sequenced from one sample in a study of T cell responses to AZD1222 COVID-19 vaccine. Profiling relied on immunoSEQ multiplex PCR, and the TCRdb table lists in-frame clones only, not all of them. The sample carries 160,000 or so clones, approximately 90% recorded once. The sequencing used peripheral blood, collected 28 days after the second dose of the MenACWY control vaccine. The receptors were gathered from an adult who received the MenACWY meningococcal vaccine as a control.

V usage is TRBV19 and J usage is TRBJ1-5; 9 nucleotides match TRBD1. CDR3 length: 14 amino acids. Germline CDR1 and CDR2: LNHDA and SQIVND (reference sequence). J gave up 4 bases and V 9 bases, and 7 bases lay outside the gene matches. The CDR3 bases are TGTGCCAGCCCTCGGACAGGGGAGAATCAGCCCCAGCATTTT. Amino acid sequence: CASPRTGENQPQHF.

The chain combines TRBV24-1 with TRBJ2-2, with D unresolved. From germline, CDR1 is KGHDR and CDR2 SFDVKD. The V end lost 3 bases, the J end lost 6 bases, and 13 bases lay between the germline ends. The CDR3 length is 15 residues. CDR3 sequence reads: CATSDPLSGPGELFF. CDR3 coding DNA: TGTGCCACCAGTGATCCCCTCTCGGGTCCCGGGGAGCTGTTTTTT.

This sequence joins TRBV11-3 and TRBJ2-2; D is unclear. Germline V gene data show CDR1 as SGHNT and CDR2 as YENEEA. Trimming took off 1 base at V and 10 bases at J, with 10 bases between the two ends. This CDR3 has 13 amino acids. The CDR3 region has the DNA TGTGCCAGCAGCTTAGCCGGGCAGATGGAGCTGTTTTTT. As protein: CASSLAGQMELFF.

The chain carries TRBV27 and TRBJ1-2; 7 nucleotides match TRBD1. The CDR3 totals 16 residues. CDR1 and CDR2 from the germline V gene are MNHEY and SMNVEV (reference sequence). V lost 5 bases and J lost 7; bases outside the gene matches: 16. CDR3 residues: CASSTSRQGRASGYTF. CDR3 nucleotides: TGTGCCAGCAGTACCTCTAGACAGGGACGAGCCTCTGGCTACACCTTC.

The chain carries TRBV3-1 (or the pseudogene TRBV3-2) and TRBJ1-3; 8 bases fit TRBD1. The CDR3 contains 15 residues. The germline V gene has CDR1 LGHDT and CDR2 YNNKEL (reference sequence). Trimming cost V 2 bases and J 6 bases; bases outside gene matches: 6. The CDR3 DNA reads TGTGCCAGCAGCCAATTGACAGGGGACGTAAACACCATATATTTT. This translates into CASSQLTGDVNTIYF.

The chain has TRBV19 and TRBJ1-4, with D unresolved. This CDR3 has 17 residues. CDR1 is LNHDA, CDR2 SQIVND, per germline (reference sequence). Trimming took off 5 bases at V and 0 bases at J, with 16 bases between the two ends. CDR3 sequence (DNA): TGTGCCAGTAGTTCTTGGGCAGCGAGCCCAACTAATGAAAAACTGTTTTTT. Its protein is CASSSWAASPTNEKLFF.

The chain has TRBV9 and TRBJ2-6; D ambiguous. The germline gives CDR1 SGDLS, CDR2 YYNGEE. Trimming took 0 bases from V and 0 from J, leaving 4 bases between them. This CDR3 is built from 15 residues. This CDR3 reads CASSVATSGANVLTF. The CDR3 DNA reads as TGTGCCAGCAGCGTAGCTACCTCTGGGGCCAACGTCCTGACTTTC.

The chain is built from TRBV3-1 (or the pseudogene TRBV3-2) and TRBJ2-7; 9 nucleotides agree with TRBD2. CDR1 is LGHDT, CDR2 YNNKEL, per germline (reference sequence). The V and J ends lost 4 bases and 0 bases, in that order; junction bases with no gene match: 4. The CDR3 length is 15 residues. The DNA for the CDR3 is TGTGCCAGCAGCCCTGCTAGCGGGGCCTCCTACGAGCAGTACTTC. Amino acids: CASSPASGASYEQYF.

In nucleotides, the CDR3 is TGTGCCAGCAGTTTCCGCGGGGGGGGCTATGGCTACACCTTC. It translates to CASSFRGGGYGYTF. The chain combines TRBV28 with TRBJ1-2; D might be TRBD1 (5 bases). Trimming removed 3 bases from V and 4 bases from J, with 12 bases in between. The CDR3 has 14 residues. Germline values: CDR1 MDHEN, CDR2 SYDVKM.

This clone appeared a few times. This chain links TRBV3-1 (or the pseudogene TRBV3-2) with TRBJ2-7; unclear D gene. V gave up 3 bases and J gave up 13 bases, with 13 bases separating them. This CDR3 spans 11 amino acids. Germline loops: CDR1 LGHDT, CDR2 YNNKEL (reference sequence). CDR3 in DNA: TGTGCCAGCAGCCAGTCAGCCCAGACATACTTC. Its protein product is CASSQSAQTYF.

This chain connects TRBV5-4 to TRBJ1-1; D not certain. V shed 0 bases and J shed 0 bases, with 6 bases lying between them. The CDR3 contains 14 residues. Germline V gene sequence: CDR1 SGHNT, CDR2 YYREEE (reference sequence). In DNA, the CDR3 is TGTGCCAGCAGCTTGGAACAGCTGAACACTGAAGCTTTCTTT. This gives the protein CASSLEQLNTEAFF.

The V and J genes are TRBV7-9 and TRBJ2-1; tentative D call: TRBD1 (6 bases). V was pared by 0 bases and J by 4 bases, with 16 bases between. The CDR3 runs to 17 residues. Germline V gene lookup returns CDR1 SEHNR and CDR2 FQNEAQ (reference sequence). The CDR3 sequence is CASSLAVLGTLYNEQFF. For the CDR3, the DNA is TGTGCCAGCAGCTTAGCGGTTTTGGGGACACTTTACAATGAGCAGTTCTTC. Variable domain in full (rest from reference TRBV7-9 and TRBJ2-1): DTGVSQNPRHKITKRGQNVTFRCDPISEHNRLYWYRQTLGQGPEFLTYFQNEAQLEKSRLLSDRFSAERPKGSFSTLEIQRTEQGDSAMYLCASSLAVLGTLYNEQFFGPGTRLTVL.

The gene calls are TRBV28 and TRBJ2-7; TRBD1 matches at 10 bases. Germline values: CDR1 MDHEN, CDR2 SYDVKM. This CDR3 has 15 amino acids. V dropped 2 bases and J dropped 2; count of bases not matched to a gene: 3. The DNA for the CDR3 is TGTGCCAGCAGTTTAGGGACAGGGGTCCCCTACGAGCAGTACTTC. It yields the protein CASSLGTGVPYEQYF. Full variable domain (outside the CDR3, taken from reference TRBV28 and TRBJ2-7): DVKVTQSSRYLVKRTGEKVFLECVQDMDHENMFWYRQDPGLGLRLIYFSYDVKMKEKGDIPEGYSVSREKKERFSLILESASTNQTSMYLCASSLGTGVPYEQYFGPGTRLTVT.

The chain uses TRBV28 and TRBJ2-7; 12 positions agree with TRBD2. Germline trimming cut 7 bases from V and 2 bases from J; bases unmatched to any gene: 6. CDR1 and CDR2 (germline): MDHEN, SYDVKM. The CDR3 totals 15 residues. The CDR3 sequence: CASTRTSGDTYEQYF. The CDR3 DNA reads TGTGCCAGCACACGGACTAGCGGGGACACCTACGAGCAGTACTTC.

The gene calls are TRBV7-3 and TRBJ2-7, with 7 bases identical to TRBD2. With V trimmed by 0 bases and J by 3 bases, 5 bases remained unmatched. CDR3 length equals 15 residues. Germline-derived CDR1 and CDR2 are SGHTA and FQGTGA. CDR3 protein: CASSLTPGGRYEQYF. CDR3 nucleotides: TGTGCCAGCAGCTTAACCCCGGGAGGCCGCTACGAGCAGTACTTC.